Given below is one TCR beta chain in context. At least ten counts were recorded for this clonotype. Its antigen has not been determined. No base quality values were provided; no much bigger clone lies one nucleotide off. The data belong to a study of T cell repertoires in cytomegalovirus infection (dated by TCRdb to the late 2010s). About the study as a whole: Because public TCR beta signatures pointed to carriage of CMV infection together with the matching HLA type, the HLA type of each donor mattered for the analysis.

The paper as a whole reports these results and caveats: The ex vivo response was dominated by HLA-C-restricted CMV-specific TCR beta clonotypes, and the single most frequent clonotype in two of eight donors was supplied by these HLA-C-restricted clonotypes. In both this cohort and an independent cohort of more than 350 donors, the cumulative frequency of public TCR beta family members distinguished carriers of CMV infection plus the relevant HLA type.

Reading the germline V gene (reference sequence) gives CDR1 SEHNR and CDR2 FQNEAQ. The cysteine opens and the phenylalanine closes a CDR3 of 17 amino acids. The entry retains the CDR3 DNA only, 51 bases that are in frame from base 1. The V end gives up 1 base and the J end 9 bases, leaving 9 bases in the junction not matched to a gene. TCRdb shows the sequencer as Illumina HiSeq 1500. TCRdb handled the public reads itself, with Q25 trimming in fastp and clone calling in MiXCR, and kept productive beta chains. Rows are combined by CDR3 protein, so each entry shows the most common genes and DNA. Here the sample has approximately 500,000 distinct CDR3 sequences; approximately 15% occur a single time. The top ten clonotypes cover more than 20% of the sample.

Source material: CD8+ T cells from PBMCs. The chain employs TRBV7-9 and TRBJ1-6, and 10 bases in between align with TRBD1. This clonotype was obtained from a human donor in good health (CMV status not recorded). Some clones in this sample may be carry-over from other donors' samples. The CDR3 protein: CASSLEDRGWNTSPLHF. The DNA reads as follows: TGTGCCAGCAGCTTAGAGGACAGGGGGTGGAATACTTCACCCCTCCACTTT.